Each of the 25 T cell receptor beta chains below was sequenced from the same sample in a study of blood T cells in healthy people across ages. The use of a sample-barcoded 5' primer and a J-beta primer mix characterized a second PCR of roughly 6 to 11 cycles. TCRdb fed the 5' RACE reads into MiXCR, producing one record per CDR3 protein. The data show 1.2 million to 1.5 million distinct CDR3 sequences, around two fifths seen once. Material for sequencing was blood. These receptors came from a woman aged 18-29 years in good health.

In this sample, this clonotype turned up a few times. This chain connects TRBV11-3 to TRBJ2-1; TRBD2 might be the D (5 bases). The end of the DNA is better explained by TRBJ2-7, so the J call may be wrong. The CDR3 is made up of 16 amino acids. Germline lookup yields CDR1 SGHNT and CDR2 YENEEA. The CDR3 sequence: CASSPGGRSSYNEQYF. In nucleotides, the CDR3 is TGTGCCAGCAGCCCTGGAGGTCGGAGCTCCTACAATGAGCAGTACTTC.

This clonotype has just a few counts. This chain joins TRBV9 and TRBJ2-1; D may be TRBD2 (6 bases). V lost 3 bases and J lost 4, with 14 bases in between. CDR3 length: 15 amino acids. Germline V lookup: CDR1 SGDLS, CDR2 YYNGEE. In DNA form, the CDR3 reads TGTGCCAGCAGCGGCCGGGACTCTAATTACAATGAGCAGTTCTTC. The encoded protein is CASSGRDSNYNEQFF.

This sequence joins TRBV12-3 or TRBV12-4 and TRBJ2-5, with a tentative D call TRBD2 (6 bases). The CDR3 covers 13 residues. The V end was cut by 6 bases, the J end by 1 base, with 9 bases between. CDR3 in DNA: TGTGCCAGCAGACCGGGAGTCCAAGAGACCCAGTACTTC. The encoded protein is CASRPGVQETQYF.

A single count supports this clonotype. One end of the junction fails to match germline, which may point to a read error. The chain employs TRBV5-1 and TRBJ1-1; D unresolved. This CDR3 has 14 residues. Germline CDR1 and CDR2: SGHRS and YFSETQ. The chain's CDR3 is CASSLGGLNTEVFF. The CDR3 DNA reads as TGCGCCAGCAGCTTGGGAGGACTGAACACTGAAGTTTTCTTT.

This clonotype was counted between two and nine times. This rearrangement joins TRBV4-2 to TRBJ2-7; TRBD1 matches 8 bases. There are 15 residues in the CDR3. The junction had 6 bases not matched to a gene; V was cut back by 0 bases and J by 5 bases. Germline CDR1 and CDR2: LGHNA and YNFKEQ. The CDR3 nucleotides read TGTGCCAGCAGCCAAGAAGTGGCAGGGGGCCACGAGCAGTACTTC. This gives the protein CASSQEVAGGHEQYF.

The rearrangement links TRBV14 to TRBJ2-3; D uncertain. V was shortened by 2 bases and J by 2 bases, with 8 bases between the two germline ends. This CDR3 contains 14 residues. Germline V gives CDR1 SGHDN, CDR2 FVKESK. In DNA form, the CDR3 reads TGTGCCAGCAGCCAATCCCTCACCACAGATACGCAGTATTTT. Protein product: CASSQSLTTDTQYF.

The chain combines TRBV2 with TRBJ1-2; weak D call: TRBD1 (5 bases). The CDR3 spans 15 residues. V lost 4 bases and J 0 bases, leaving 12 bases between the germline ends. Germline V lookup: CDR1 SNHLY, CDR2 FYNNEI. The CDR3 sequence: CASSVSGNSNYGYTF. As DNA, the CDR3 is TGTGCCAGCAGTGTCTCAGGGAATTCTAACTATGGCTACACCTTC.

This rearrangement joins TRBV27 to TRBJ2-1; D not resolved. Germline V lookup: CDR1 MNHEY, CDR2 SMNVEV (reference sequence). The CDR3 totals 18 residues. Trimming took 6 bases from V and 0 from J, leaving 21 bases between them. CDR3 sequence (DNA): TGTGCCAGCAGCGTTCGCCCTAGTGTTGGGTCCTCCTACAATGAGCAGTTCTTC. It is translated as CASSVRPSVGSSYNEQFF.

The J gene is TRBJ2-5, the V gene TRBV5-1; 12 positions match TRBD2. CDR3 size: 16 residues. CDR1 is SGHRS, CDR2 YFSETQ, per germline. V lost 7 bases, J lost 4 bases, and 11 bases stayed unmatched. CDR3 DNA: TGCGCCAGCGGCCTGCGACTAGCGGGAGTGGGAGAGACCCAGTACTTC. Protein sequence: CASGLRLAGVGETQYF.

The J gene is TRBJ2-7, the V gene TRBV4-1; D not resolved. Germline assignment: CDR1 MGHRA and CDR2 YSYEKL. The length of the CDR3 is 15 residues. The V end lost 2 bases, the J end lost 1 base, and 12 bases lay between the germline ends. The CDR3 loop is CASSQRGRQSYEQYF. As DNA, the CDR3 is TGCGCCAGCAGCCAACGTGGCAGGCAATCCTACGAGCAGTACTTC.

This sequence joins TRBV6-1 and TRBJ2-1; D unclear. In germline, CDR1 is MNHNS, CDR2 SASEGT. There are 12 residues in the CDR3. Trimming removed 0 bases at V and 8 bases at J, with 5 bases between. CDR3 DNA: TGTGCCAGCAGTGAAGCGTTCGATGAGCAGTTCTTC. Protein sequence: CASSEAFDEQFF.

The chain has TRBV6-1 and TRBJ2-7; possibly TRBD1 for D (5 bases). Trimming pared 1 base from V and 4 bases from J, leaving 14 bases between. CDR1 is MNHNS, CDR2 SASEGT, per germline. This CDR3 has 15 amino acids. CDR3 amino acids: CASSEVPQGWYEQYF. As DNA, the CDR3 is TGTGCCAGCAGTGAAGTTCCGCAGGGATGGTACGAGCAGTACTTC.

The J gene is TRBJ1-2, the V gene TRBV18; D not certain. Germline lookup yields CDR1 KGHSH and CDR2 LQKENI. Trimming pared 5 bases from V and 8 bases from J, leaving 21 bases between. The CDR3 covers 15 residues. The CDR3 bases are TGTGCCAGCTCATCCGGGGAGCAAGTATTCCTGGGCTACACCTTC. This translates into CASSSGEQVFLGYTF. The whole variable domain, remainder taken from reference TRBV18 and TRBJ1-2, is NAGVMQNPRHLVRRRGQEARLRCSPMKGHSHVYWYRQLPEEGLKFMVYLQKENIIDESGMPKERFSAEFPKEGPSILRIQQVVRGDSAAYFCASSSGEQVFLGYTFGSGTRLTVV.

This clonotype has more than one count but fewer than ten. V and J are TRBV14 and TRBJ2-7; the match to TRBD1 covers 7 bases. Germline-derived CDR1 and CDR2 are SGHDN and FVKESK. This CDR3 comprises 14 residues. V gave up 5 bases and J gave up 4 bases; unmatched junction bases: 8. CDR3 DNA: TGTGCCAGCAGCAAGACAGGGTATCCATACGAGCAGTACTTC. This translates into CASSKTGYPYEQYF.

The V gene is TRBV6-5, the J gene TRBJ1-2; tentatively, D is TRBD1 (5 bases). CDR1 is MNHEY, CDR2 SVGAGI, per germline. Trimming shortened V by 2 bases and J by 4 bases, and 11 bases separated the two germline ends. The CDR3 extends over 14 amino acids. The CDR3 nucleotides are TGTGCCAGCAGTTACGTAGACAGTACCTATGGCTACACCTTC. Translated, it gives CASSYVDSTYGYTF.

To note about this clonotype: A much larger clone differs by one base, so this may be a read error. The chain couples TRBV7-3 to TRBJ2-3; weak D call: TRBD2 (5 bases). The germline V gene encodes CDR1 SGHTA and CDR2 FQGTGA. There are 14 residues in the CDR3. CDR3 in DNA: TGTGCCAGCAGCGTAACCCTAGCCACAGATACGCAGTATTTT. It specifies CASSVTLATDTQYF. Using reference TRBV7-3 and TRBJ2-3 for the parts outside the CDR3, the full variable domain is GAGVSQTPSNKVTEKGKYVELRCDPISGHTALYWYRQSLGQGPEFLIYFQGTGAADDSGLPNDRFFAVRPEGSVSTLKIQRTERGDSAVYLCASSVTLATDTQYFGPGTRLTVL.

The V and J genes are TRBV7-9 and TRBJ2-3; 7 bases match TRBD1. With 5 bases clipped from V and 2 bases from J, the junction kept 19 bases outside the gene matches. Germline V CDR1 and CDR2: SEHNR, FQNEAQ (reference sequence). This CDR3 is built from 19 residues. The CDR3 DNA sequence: TGTGCCAGCAGCGCTTACGGTCTAACAGGGGAGAGGTACACAGATACGCAGTATTTT. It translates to CASSAYGLTGERYTDTQYF.

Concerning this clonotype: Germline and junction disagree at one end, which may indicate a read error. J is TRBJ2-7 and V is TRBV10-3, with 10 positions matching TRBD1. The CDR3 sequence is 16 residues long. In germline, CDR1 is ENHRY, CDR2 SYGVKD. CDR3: CASSADRDRGPYEQYF. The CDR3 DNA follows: TGTGCCAGCAGTGCTGACCGGGACAGGGGCCCCTACGAGCAGTACTTC.

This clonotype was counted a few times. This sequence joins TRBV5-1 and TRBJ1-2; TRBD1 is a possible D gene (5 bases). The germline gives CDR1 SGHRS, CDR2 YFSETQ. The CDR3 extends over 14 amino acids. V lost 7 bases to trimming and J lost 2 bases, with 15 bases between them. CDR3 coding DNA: TGCGCCAGCCGCTCGGGGTGGGGGAACTATGGCTACACCTTC. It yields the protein CASRSGWGNYGYTF.

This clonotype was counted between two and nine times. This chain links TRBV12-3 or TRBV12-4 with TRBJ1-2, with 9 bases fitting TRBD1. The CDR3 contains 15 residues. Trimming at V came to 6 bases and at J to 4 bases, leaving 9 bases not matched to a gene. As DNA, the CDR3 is TGTGCCAGCAGGCAAACAGGGGGCGGCGGCTATGGCTACACCTTC. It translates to CASRQTGGGGYGYTF.

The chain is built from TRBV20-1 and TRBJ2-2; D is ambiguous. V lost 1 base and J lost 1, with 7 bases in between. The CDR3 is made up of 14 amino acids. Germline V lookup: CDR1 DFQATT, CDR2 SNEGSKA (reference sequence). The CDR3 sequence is CSARVLMNTGELFF. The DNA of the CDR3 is TGCAGTGCTAGAGTGCTAATGAACACCGGGGAGCTGTTTTTT.

The CDR3 DNA reads TGTGCCAGCAGCAATCCTCGGCCCCGGGACACGGGGAAGGGGACCCAGTACTTC. It yields the protein CASSNPRPRDTGKGTQYF. The V call is TRBV21-1, the J call TRBJ2-5; the table gives TRBD1 as D, unverified against the DNA. TRBV21-1 constitutes a pseudogene. The CDR3 is made up of 18 amino acids.

The CDR3 nucleotides are TGTGCCAGCAGCTTCGGGGGGGTTATGTCCACAGATACGCAGTATTTT. This sequence encodes CASSFGGVMSTDTQYF. The rearrangement links TRBV5-4 to TRBJ2-3, with 8 nucleotides matching TRBD2. Germline V lookup: CDR1 SGHNT, CDR2 YYREEE (reference sequence). This CDR3 region has 16 residues. The J segment lost 2 bases and the V segment lost 2 bases, leaving 7 bases of the junction unmatched. Supplemented by reference TRBV5-4 and TRBJ2-3, the full variable domain reads ETGVTQSPTHLIKTRGQQVTLRCSSQSGHNTVSWYQQALGQGPQFIFQYYREEENGRGNFPPRFSGLQFPNYSSELNVNALELDDSALYLCASSFGGVMSTDTQYFGPGTRLTVL.

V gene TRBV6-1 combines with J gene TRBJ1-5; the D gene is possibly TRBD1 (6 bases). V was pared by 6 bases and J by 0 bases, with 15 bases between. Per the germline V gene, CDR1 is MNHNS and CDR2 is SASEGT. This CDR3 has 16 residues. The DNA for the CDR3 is TGTGCCAGCAGCCCATCACAGGGCTTTAGCAATCAGCCCCAGCATTTT. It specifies CASSPSQGFSNQPQHF.

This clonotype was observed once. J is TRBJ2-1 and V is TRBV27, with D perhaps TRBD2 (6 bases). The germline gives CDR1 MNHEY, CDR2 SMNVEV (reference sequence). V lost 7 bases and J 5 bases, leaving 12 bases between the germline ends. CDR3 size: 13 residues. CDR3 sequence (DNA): TGTGCCAGCATAGGTCTAGCGAACAATGAGCAGTTCTTC. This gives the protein CASIGLANNEQFF.